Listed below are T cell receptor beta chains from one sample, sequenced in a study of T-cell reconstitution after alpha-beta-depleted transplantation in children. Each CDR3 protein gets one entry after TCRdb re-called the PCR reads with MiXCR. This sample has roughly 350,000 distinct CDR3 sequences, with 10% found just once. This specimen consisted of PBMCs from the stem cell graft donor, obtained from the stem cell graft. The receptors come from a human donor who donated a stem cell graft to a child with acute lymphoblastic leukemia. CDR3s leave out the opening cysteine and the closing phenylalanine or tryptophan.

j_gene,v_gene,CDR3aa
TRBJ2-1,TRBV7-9,ASSPPWPYNEQF
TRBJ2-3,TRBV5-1,ASSLAVSREADTQY
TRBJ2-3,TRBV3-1,ASSPSGRASDTQY
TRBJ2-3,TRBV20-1,SAREWRRADTQY
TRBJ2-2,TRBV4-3,ASSQDFSAGNTGELF
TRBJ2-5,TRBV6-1,ASKRTGGETQY
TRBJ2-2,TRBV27,ASRRGGKAGELF
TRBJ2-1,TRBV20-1,SAQRTEVYNEQF
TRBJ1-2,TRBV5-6,ASSATGTGFAYGYT
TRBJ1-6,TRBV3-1,ASSLAGSNSPLH
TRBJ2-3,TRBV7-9,ASTTSSPTTDTQY
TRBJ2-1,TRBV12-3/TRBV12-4,ASSWGNNEQF
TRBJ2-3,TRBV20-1,SARDSLAPDTQY
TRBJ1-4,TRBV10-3,AISEQGGKEKLF
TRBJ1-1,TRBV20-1,SARDPGRSPTGTEAF
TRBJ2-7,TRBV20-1,SAQKAGEGYEQY
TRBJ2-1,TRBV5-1,ASSLIAGSSYNEQF
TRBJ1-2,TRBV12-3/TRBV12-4,ASSLQTGQSLYGYT
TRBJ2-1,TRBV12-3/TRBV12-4,ASSSGLRYNEQF
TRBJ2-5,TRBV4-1,ASSQAQGETQY
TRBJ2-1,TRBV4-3,ASSQDARASHEQF
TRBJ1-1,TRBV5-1,ASSWGDSGGTEAF
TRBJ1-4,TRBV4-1,ASSQLQGFEKLF
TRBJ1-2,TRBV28,ASSSTGGDYGYT
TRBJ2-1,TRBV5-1,ASYSGTGGYNEQF
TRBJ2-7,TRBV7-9,ASSLGPGPAYEQY
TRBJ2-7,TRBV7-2,ASTLAGGATEQY
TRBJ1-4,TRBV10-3,AIRQGTGSSEKLF
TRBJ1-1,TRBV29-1,SVRGGDRGKNTEAF
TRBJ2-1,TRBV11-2,ASSITSGTYNEQF
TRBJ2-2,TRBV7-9,ASSPGELF
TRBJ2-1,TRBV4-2,ASSQDYRGGYNEQF
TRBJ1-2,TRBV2,ASTEEGLRGYGYT
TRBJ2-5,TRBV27,ASSLGGGMKETQY
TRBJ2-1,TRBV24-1,ATSDAGLQANEQF
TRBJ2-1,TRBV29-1,SETGTGAVGEQF
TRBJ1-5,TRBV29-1,SVTTQGLQPQH
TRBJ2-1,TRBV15,ATSDRGSYNEQF
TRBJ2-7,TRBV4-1,ASSQERTESYEQY
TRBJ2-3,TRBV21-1,ASSKGGDCTDTQY
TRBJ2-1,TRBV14,ASSQVPGLRNEQF
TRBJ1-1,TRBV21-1,ASSKREGGRTEAF
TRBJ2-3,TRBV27,ASSLWQGVGDTQY
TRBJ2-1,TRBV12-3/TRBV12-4,ASSFASGTRNNEQF
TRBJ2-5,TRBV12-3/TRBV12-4,ASSLALLGGPETQY
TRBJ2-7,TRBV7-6,ASSWGRGSYEQY